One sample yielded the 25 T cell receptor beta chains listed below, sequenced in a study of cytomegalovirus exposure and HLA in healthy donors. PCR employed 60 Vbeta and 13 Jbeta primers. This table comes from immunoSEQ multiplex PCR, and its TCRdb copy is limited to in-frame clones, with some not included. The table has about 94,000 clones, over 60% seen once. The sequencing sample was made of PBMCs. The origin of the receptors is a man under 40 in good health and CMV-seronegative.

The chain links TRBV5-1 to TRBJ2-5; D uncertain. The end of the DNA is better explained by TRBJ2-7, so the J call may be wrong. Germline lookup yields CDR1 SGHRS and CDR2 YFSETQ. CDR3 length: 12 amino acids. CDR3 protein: CASSLLGYEQYF. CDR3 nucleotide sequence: TGCGCCAGCAGCTTGCTCGGTTACGAGCAGTACTTC.

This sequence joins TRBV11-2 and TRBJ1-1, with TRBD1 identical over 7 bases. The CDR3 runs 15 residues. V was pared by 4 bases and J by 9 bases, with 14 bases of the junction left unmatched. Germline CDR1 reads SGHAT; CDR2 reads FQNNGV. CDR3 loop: CASSSLRTGALKAFF. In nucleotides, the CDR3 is TGTGCCAGCAGCTCTCTAAGAACAGGGGCACTGAAAGCTTTCTTT.

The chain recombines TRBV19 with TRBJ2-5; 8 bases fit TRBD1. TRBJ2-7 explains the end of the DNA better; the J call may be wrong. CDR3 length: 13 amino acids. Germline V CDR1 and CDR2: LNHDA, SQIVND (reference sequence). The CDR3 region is CASRGLFSYEQYF. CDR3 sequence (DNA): TGTGCCAGCAGGGGGCTATTTTCCTACGAGCAGTACTTC.

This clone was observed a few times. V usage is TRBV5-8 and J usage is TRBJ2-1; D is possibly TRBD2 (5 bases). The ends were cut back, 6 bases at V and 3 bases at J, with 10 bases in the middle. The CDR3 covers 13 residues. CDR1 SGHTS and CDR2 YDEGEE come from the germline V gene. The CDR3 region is CASISGSYNEQFF. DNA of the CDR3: TGTGCCAGCATTTCGGGGAGCTACAATGAGCAGTTCTTC.

CDR3 coding DNA: TGTGCCAGCAAACGCACGGGGTCAAAAGCTGAAGCTTTCTTT. Translation gives CASKRTGSKAEAFF. The rearrangement uses TRBV28 and TRBJ1-1; D not resolved. Germline assignment: CDR1 MDHEN and CDR2 SYDVKM. This CDR3 is 14 amino acids long. V was clipped by 7 bases and J by 6 bases, with 18 bases between them.

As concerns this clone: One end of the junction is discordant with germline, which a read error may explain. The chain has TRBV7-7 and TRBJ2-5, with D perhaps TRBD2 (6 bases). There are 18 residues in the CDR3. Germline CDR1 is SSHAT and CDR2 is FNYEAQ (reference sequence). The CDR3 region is CASSLLGVGGGKQETQYF. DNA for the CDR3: TGTGCTAGCAGCTTGCTTGGGGTCGGTGGGGGGAAACAAGAGACCCAGTACTTC.

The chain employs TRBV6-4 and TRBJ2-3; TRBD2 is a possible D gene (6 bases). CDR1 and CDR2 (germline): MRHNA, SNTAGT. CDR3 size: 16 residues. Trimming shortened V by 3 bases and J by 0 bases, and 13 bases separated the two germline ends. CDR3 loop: CASSESAGGSTDTQYF. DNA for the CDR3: TGTGCCAGCAGTGAAAGTGCTGGGGGGAGCACAGATACGCAGTATTTT.

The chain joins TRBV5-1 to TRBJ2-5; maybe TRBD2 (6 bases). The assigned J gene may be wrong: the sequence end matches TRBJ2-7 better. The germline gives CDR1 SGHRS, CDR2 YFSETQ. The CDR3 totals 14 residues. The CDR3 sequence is CASSFGGLAYEQYF. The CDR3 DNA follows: TGCGCCAGCAGCTTCGGGGGTCTAGCCTACGAGCAGTACTTC.

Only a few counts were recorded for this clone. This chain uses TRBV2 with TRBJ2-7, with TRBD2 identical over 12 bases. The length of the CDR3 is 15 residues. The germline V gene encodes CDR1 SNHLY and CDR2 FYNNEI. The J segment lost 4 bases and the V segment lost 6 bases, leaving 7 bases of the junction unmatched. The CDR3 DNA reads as TGTGCCAGCAGCGAGACTAGCGGGGGAACGTACGAGCAGTACTTC. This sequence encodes CASSETSGGTYEQYF.

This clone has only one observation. CDR3 loop: CASRLRAGGVYEQYF. The DNA of the CDR3 is TGTGCCAGTAGGCTTAGGGCAGGGGGTGTCTACGAGCAGTACTTC. The chain couples TRBV19 to TRBJ2-7, with 7 positions matching TRBD1. Trimming at V came to 6 bases and at J to 3 bases, leaving 11 bases not matched to a gene. The germline V gene has CDR1 LNHDA and CDR2 SQIVND (reference sequence). The CDR3 runs to 15 residues.

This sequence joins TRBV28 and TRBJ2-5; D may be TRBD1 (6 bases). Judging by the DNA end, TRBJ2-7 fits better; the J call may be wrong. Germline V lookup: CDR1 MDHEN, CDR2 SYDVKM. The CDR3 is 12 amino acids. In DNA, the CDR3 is TGTGCCAGCAAGACAGGTTCCTACGAGCAGTACTTC. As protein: CASKTGSYEQYF.

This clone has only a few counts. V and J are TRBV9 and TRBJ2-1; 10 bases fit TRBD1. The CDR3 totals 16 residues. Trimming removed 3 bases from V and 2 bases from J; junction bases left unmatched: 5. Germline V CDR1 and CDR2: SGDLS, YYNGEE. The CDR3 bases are TGTGCCAGCAGCGAGTCCGGGACAGGGGCCTACAATGAGCAGTTCTTC. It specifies CASSESGTGAYNEQFF.

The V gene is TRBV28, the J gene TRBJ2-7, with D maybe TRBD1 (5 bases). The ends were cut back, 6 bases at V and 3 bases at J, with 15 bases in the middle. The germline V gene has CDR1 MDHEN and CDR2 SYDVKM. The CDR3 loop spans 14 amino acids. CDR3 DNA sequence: TGTGCCAGCAGCTCGCAGGGATTAGACTACGAGCAGTACTTC. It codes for CASSSQGLDYEQYF.

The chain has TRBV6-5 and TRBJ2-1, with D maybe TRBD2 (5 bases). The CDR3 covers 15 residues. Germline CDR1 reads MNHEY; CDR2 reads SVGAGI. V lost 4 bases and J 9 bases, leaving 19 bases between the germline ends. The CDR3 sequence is CASSSLGGSRSEQFF. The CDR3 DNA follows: TGTGCCAGCAGTTCCCTCGGTGGGAGTCGTAGTGAGCAGTTCTTC.

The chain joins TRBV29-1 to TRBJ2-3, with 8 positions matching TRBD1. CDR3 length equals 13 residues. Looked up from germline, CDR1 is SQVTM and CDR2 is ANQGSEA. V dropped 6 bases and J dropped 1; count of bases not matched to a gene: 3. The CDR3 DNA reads TGCAGCGTAGCGACAGGGGGCACAGATACGCAGTATTTT. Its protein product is CSVATGGTDTQYF.

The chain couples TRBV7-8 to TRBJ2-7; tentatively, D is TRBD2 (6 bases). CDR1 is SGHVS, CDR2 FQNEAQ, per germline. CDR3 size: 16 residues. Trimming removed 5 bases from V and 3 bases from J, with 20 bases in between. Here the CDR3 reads CASSLQDGGALYEQYF. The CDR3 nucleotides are TGTGCCAGCAGCCTACAGGATGGCGGGGCCCTCTACGAGCAGTACTTC.

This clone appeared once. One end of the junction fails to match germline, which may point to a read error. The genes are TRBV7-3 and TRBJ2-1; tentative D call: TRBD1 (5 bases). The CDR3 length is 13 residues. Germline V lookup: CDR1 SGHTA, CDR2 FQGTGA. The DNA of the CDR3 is TGTGCCAGCGGCTTAGGACACTTCAATGAGCAGTTCTTC. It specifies CASGLGHFNEQFF.

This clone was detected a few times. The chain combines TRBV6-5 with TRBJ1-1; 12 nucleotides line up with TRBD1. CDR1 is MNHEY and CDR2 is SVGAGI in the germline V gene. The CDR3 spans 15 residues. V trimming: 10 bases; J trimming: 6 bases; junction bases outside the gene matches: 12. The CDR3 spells CATGDRGLGRAEAFF. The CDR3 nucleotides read TGTGCCACTGGGGACAGGGGGCTTGGACGGGCTGAAGCTTTCTTT.

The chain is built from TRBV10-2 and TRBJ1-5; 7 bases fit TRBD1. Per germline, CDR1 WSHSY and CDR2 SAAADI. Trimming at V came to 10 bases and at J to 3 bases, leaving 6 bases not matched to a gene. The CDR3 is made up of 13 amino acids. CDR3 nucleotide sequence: TGCGCCACACTGACAGGGTTCAATCAGCCCCAGCATTTT. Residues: CATLTGFNQPQHF.

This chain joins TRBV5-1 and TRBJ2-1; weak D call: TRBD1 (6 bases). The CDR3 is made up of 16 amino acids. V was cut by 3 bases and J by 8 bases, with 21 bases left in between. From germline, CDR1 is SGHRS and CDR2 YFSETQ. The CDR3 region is CASSSVGLQGHDEQFF. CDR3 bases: TGCGCCAGCAGCTCAGTTGGTCTACAGGGTCACGATGAGCAGTTCTTC.

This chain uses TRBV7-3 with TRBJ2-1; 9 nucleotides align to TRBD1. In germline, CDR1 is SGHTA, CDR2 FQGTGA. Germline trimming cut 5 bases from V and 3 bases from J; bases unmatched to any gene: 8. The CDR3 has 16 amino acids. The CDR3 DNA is TGTGCCAGCAGCAAACAGGGGGCCGAAAACTACAATGAGCAGTTCTTC. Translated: CASSKQGAENYNEQFF.

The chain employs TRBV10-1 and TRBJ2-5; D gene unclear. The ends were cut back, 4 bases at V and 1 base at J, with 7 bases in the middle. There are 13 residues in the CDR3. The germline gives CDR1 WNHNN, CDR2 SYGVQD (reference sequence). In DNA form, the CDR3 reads TGCGCCAGCAGTGGTCAGATCCAAGAGACCCAGTACTTC. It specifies CASSGQIQETQYF.

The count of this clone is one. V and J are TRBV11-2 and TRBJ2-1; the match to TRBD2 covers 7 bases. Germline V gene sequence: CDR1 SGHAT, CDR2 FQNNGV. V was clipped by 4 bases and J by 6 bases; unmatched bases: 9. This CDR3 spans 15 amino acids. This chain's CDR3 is CASSSMGGTLNEQFF. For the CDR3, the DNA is TGTGCCAGCAGCTCAATGGGGGGGACTCTCAATGAGCAGTTCTTC.

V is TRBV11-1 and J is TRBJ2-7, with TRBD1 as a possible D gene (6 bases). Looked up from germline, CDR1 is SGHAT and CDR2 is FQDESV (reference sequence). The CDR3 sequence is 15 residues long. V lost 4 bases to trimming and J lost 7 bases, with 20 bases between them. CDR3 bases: TGTGCCAGCAGCTCACCTGCAGGGGCGGTAAGTGAGCAGTACTTC. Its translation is CASSSPAGAVSEQYF.

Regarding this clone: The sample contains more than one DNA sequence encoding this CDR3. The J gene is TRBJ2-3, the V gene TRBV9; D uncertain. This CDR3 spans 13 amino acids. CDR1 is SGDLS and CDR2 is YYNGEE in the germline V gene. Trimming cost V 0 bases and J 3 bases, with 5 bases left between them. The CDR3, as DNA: TGTGCCAGCAGCGTAGCGTCGACAGATACGCAGTATTTT. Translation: CASSVASTDTQYF. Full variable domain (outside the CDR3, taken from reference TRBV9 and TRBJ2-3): DSGVTQTPKHLITATGQRVTLRCSPRSGDLSVYWYQQSLDQGLQFLIQYYNGEERAKGNILERFSAQQFPDLHSELNLSSLELGDSALYFCASSVASTDTQYFGPGTRLTVL.